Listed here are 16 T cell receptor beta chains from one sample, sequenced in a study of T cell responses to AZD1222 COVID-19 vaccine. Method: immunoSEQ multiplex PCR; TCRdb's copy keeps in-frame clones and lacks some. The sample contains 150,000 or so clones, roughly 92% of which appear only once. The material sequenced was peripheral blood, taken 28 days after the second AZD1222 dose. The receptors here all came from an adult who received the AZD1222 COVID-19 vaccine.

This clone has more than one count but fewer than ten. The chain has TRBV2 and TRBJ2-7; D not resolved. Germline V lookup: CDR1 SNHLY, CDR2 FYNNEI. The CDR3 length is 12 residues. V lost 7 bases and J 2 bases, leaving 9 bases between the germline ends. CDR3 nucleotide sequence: TGTGCCAGCACCGAGCCGCCCTACGAGCAGTACTTC. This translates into CASTEPPYEQYF.

The CDR3: CASSLGAQGGEKLFF. CDR3 sequence (DNA): TGTGCCAGCAGCTTAGGGGCACAGGGGGGTGAAAAACTGTTTTTT. The rearrangement joins TRBV7-8 to TRBJ1-4; 8 bases align to TRBD1. The germline CDR1 and CDR2 sequences are SGHVS and FQNEAQ. V lost 1 base to trimming and J lost 7 bases; unmatched junction nucleotides: 5. The CDR3 is made up of 15 amino acids.

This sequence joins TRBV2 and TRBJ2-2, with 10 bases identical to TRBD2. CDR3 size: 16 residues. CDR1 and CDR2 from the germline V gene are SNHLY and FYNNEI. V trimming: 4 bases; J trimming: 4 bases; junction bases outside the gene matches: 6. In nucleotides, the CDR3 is TGTGCCAGCAGTGTGCAACTAGCGGGACGCACCGGGGAGCTGTTTTTT. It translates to CASSVQLAGRTGELFF.

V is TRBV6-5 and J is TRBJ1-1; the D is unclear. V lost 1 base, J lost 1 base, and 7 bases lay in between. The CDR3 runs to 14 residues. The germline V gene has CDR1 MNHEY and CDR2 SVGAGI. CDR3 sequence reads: CASSYLLENTEAFF. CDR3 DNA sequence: TGTGCCAGCAGTTACTTGTTGGAGAACACTGAAGCTTTCTTT.

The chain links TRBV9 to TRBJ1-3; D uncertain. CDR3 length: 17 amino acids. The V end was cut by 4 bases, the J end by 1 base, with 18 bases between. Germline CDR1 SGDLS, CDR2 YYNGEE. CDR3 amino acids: CASSPRRGAYSGNTIYF. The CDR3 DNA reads TGTGCCAGCAGCCCGCGTCGGGGAGCCTATTCTGGAAACACCATATATTTT.

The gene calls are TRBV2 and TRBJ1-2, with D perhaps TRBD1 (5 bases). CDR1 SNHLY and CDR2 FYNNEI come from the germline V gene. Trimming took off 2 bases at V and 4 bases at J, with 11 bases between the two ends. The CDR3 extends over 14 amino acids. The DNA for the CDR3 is TGTGCCAGCAGTGAAAGGGGCAGCAGCTATGGCTACACCTTC. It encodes CASSERGSSYGYTF.

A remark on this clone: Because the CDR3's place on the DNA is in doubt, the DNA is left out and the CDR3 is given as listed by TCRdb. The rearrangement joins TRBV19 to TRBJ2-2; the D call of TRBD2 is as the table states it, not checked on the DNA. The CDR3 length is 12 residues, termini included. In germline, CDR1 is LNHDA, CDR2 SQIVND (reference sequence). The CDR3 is CASSEVPGSCFF.

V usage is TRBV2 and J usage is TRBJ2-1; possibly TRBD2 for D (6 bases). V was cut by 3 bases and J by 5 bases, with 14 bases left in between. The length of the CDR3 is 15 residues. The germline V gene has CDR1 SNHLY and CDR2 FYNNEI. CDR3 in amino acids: CASSDFGRGDNEQFF. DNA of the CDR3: TGTGCCAGCAGTGATTTCGGGAGAGGGGACAATGAGCAGTTCTTC.

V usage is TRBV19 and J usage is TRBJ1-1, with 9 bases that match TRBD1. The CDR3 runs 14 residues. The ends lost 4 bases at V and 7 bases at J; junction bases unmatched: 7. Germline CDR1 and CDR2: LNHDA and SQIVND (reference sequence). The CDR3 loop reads CASSNAQGAGEAFF. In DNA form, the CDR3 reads TGTGCCAGTAGTAACGCACAGGGGGCCGGTGAAGCTTTCTTT.

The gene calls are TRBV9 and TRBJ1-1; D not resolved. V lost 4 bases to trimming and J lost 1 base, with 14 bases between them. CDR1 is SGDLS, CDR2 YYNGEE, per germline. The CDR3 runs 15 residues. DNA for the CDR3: TGTGCCAGCAGCCCCCAAGGGTATGCGAACACTGAAGCTTTCTTT. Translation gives CASSPQGYANTEAFF.

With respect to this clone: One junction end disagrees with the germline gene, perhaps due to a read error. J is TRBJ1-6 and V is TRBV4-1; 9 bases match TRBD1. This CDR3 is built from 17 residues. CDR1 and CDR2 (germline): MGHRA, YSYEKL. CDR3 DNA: TGCGCCAGCAGCCAAGATCGGGGACAGGGTTATAGTTCACCCCTCCACTTT. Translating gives CASSQDRGQGYSSPLHF.

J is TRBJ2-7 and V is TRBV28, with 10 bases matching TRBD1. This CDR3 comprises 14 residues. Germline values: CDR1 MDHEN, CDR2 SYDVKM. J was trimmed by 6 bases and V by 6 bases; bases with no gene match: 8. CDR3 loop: CASRFSRTGGEQYF. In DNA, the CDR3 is TGTGCCAGCAGATTCAGTCGGACAGGGGGCGAGCAGTACTTC.

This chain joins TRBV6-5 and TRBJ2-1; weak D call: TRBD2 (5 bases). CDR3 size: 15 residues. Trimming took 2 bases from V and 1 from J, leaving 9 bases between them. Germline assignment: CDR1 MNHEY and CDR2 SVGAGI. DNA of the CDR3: TGTGCCAGCAGTTACCAGCCGGGGTCCTACAATGAGCAGTTCTTC. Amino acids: CASSYQPGSYNEQFF.

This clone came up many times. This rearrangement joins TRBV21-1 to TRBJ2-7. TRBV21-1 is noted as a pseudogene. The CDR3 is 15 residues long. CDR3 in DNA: TGTGCCAGCAGCCCCCAGGGAGTACTCTCCTATGAGCAGTACTTC. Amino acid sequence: CASSPQGVLSYEQYF.

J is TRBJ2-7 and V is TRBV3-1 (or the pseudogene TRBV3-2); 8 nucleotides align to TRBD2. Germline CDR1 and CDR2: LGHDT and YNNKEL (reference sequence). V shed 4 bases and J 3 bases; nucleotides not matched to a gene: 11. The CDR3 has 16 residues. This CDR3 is CASSPRGGLGHYEQYF. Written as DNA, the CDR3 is TGTGCCAGCAGCCCCAGAGGGGGACTAGGCCACTACGAGCAGTACTTC.

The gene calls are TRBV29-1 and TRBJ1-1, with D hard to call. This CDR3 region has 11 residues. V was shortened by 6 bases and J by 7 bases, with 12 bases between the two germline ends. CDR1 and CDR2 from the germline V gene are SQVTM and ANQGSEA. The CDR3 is CSVSGPFEAFF. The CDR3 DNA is TGCAGCGTGAGCGGGCCTTTTGAAGCTTTCTTT. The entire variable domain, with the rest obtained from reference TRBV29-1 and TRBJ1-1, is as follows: SAVISQKPSRDICQRGTSLTIQCQVDSQVTMMFWYRQQPGQSLTLIATANQGSEATYESGFVIDKFPISRPNLTFSTLTVSNMSPEDSSIYLCSVSGPFEAFFGQGTRLTVV.